Sequencing of this TCR beta chain was carried out in a study of cytomegalovirus exposure and HLA in healthy donors (dated by TCRdb to 2015 to 2018). About the investigation overall: An earlier analysis of roughly 610 of the donors reported about 260 Gb of sequence data and roughly 120 million unique TCR beta sequences obtained from some 170 million T cells. A separate validation cohort of over a hundred different subjects was used in addition to the roughly 700-subject first cohort. Of the approximately 400 genotyped donors, roughly 85% fell in the genetic ancestry cluster associated with self-reported Caucasian donors. The T cell repertoires of around 670 subjects were profiled by immunosequencing and related to cytomegalovirus serostatus. Rather than drawing on any new phenotypic data, the later analysis identified candidate immune exposures from TCR beta sequences and the way those sequences occurred across donors. Every repertoire in the discovery cohort had been generated on one and the same sequencing platform. On average, roughly 240,000 unique TCR beta nucleotide sequences were sequenced per donor among 398 genotyped donors of the cohort, with 15% to 20% of those sequences being non-productive. Approximately 300 gigabases of sequencing data and 70 million to 100 million unique TCR sequences made up an early release that covered fewer than 650 HLA-typed donors. The study aimed to test whether signatures of past pathogen exposure could be identified by cataloging public T cell receptors. Donor age, sex, ethnicity and CMV serostatus were compiled alongside the repertoire data. To predict cytomegalovirus infection status, the study brought together high-throughput TCR immunosequencing, statistical association of individual TCRs with disease status, and machine learning. In an earlier analysis of a few hundred of the donors, high-throughput TCR beta sequencing was used to judge whether each TCR beta V gene segment behaved as functional or pseudogenic. To study patterns of TCR occurrence, a later analysis re-analyzed previously published TCR beta repertoires from 650 to 750 donors and added high-resolution HLA genotyping. A later genetic analysis used genome-wide SNP genotypes for about 65% of the 666 donors, treating that subset as a discovery cohort. HLA typing included class I and class II loci at four-digit resolution. The number of typed donors differed by locus: about 620-640 for A, B, C, DRB1 and DQB1; some 500 for DQA1; roughly 600 for DPA1; and some 470 for DPB1. A handful of DR-DQ haplotypes were handled as single units for association and clustering because linkage in the cohort was strong. Points the paper makes about the study in general: Broadly in line with IMGT annotations, most TCR beta V segments showed up in productive rearrangements about 87% or about 30% of the time in an earlier analysis of under 700 of the donors. According to a later genetic analysis, donors in an Asian-associated ancestry cluster had fewer N-insertions in productive TCRs than the approximately 670-donor mean. Across donors, most TCR sequences were observed very rarely, whereas some public TCRs were present in many individuals. Immune exposure information for the cohort was limited to CMV serostatus. A later analysis associated 15,000 to 20,000 TCR beta sequences with specific HLA alleles at a false discovery rate of 0.05. Strong co-occurrence of HLA alleles, especially DR and DQ, made assigning TCR associations to individual alleles difficult. In this cohort, only TCR beta chains were sequenced, and detectable features were limited by the absence of alpha or paired-chain data. HLA typing was unavailable for some donors at each locus, so association tests used only the typed subset. A group of highly shared sequence variants was considered likely to be a technical artifact of the sequencing pipeline. A further reported finding was that TCR beta sequences accurately predicted the HLA-A and HLA-B alleles for most subjects in the first cohort. According to a later analysis, parvovirus B19, influenza, CMV and Epstein-Barr virus appeared linked to several top co-occurrence clusters. Linkage disequilibrium might explain the correlated functional status among segregating V segments, but an unknown experimental factor could not be ruled out. In a later analysis, TCR association rates were found to vary across HLA loci, with the most associated TCRs seen for DRB1 alleles and the fewest for HLA-C alleles. Because counts were too low, seventeen rarely observed V segments, including chromosome 9 orphons, were excluded from the earlier analysis of some 590 of the donors. The classifier was reported to diagnose cytomegalovirus status with high specificity and sensitivity in both the original and validation cohorts. In the study, about 150 TCR beta chains were listed as associated with cytomegalovirus. In vitro tests confirmed that a few of the cytomegalovirus-associated TCR beta chains recognize cytomegalovirus antigens. The presence/absence analyses assumed that sequencing depth was roughly uniform across donors, and that assumption may not be true. A later analysis found that most CMV-associated TCR beta chains appeared HLA-restricted, with HLA associations seemingly driven largely by CMV exposure. Compared with equally common non-associated chains, HLA-associated TCR beta chains in a later analysis were more clonally expanded and had lower generation probabilities. A later genetic analysis associated a missense DCLRE1C variant with V-gene and J-gene trimming of TCR beta chains, and an independent cohort replicated the association. The authors suggested that the approach could potentially be generalized to other disease states and immunological phenotypes.

Points on this clone: Its antigen is unknown.

The cohort was made up of 650 to 700 healthy bone marrow donors. All cohort members were sampled while nominally healthy, although unrecorded immune exposures were likely present. The donor tested CMV seronegative and was one of the 352 seronegative cohort members. Each donor provided a peripheral blood sample, and peripheral blood mononuclear cells were used for TCR beta sequencing. The Qiagen DNeasy Blood Extraction Kit was used to extract genomic DNA from the blood cell samples. Preparation of the library involved the immunoSEQ multiplex PCR assay. A mixture of 60 forward primers for TCR Vbeta segments and 13 reverse primers for TCR Jbeta segments was used in the multiplex PCR. Amplification of the CDR3 region of rearranged TCR beta genes was performed with a multiplex PCR assay on genomic DNA. The Illumina HiSeq System was used to sequence the amplified TCR beta libraries as 87-base-pair reads. In the original analysis: A later analysis counted tens of millions of unique TCR beta chains across the 666 repertoires, and around 12 million of these chains were shared by at least two donors. Raw reads were error-corrected and collapsed into unique sequences with a nearest-neighbor algorithm that merged closely related sequences to remove PCR and sequencing errors. To assign V, D and J gene segments, CDR3 sequences were aligned to IMGT reference sequences. Each retained sequence needed at least a six-nucleotide match to both a V gene segment and a J gene segment. A rearrangement was called productive if the CDR3 had no stop codons and remained in frame with V and J, and every other rearrangement was called non-productive. Following IMGT convention, CDR3 was defined as the stretch from the second conserved V-encoded cysteine up to the conserved J-encoded phenylalanine. In an earlier analysis of around 540 of the donors, sequences lacking an unambiguous match to a single V gene segment were excluded. In an earlier analysis of approximately 500 of the donors, a V segment was called functional when productive rearrangements were above 56.7%, and segregating when the standard deviation between donors exceeded 5%. A statistical classification framework was developed to diagnose cytomegalovirus status using the catalog of TCR beta chain sequences. A later analysis assigned V and J genes by comparing TCR nucleotide sequences with IMGT/GENE-DB human TR gene sequences. A later analysis assigned CDR3 sequences and most-parsimonious VDJ recombination scenarios with the TCRdist pipeline. In a later analysis, each TCR beta chain was defined by its CDR3 amino acid sequence together with its V-gene family, and reads lacking a unique V-gene family were excluded. In a later analysis, approximately 590 highly shared, low-generation-probability nucleotide sequences were removed to address suspected cross-contamination and a sequencing artifact. A later analysis calculated a clonal expansion index for each public chain from normalized within-repertoire ranks of inferred template counts. In a later analysis, generation probabilities were computed with a VDJ recombination model fitted to out-of-frame rearrangements, and the resulting probabilities were checked against IGoR. In a later analysis, TCR-TCR, TCR-HLA and TCR-CMV co-occurrence was scored with hypergeometric tests, and a repertoire-size bias correction was applied to TCR pairs. To estimate false discovery rates, a later analysis permuted the HLA or CMV assignments 20 times. In a later analysis, co-occurring TCRs were grouped with DBSCAN, and TCRdist sequence similarity was added when clustering was performed within HLA-allele-positive subsets. Repertoires with fewer than 30,000 or more than 120,000 public chains, plus five repertoires with anomalous nucleotide sharing, were excluded from co-occurrence clustering. The table was pulled from immuneACCESS by TCRdb, which kept in-frame rearrangements only. Such tables lose some clones; where checked, under half of the loss comes from unresolved V genes, and the rest has no known cause. V and J calls and clone size are as listed in that table; D and trimming were resolved from the DNA. This sample's clone table shows 100,000 to 150,000 clones. Roughly 2% of the sample comes from the top ten.

The source is a man aged 40-55 years in good health and CMV-seronegative. The sequenced material came from PBMCs.

CDR3 reads: CASSAGLASYEQYF. The sequence in DNA is TGCGCCAGCAGTGCGGGACTAGCCTCCTACGAGCAGTACTTC. This sequence uses TRBV10-2 and TRBJ2-7; TRBD2 fits 9 bases in the junction. Here V drops 4 bases and J drops 0 bases, and the junction holds 1 base not matched to any gene. The CDR3 sequence holds 14 residues, the cysteine and phenylalanine included. The entry retains the CDR3 DNA only, 42 bases that are in frame from base 1. CDR1 and CDR2, per the germline V gene, are WSHSY and SAAADI.